The present T cell receptor (beta chain) was sequenced within a study of blood T cell repertoires in COVID-19. V dropped 5 bases and J dropped 8 bases, with 18 bases sitting between them. The CDR3 is made up of 15 amino acids. In germline, CDR1 is SGHNT, CDR2 YENEEA. Assay used: immunoSEQ multiplex PCR; TCRdb lists only in-frame clones, some missing. Seen here are a few hundred thousand clones, approximately 90% observed once, and the top ten hold 0.86%. The rearrangement uses TRBV11-3 and TRBJ1-4, with D possibly being TRBD1 (5 bases). Sequencing input: PBMCs or T cells enriched from blood (not recorded which). The source is a woman aged 40-49 years who had been exposed to COVID-19. The DNA of the CDR3 is TGTGCCAGCAGCAATCGACGGGGGATCTACGAAAAACTGTTTTTT. Its protein product is CASSNRRGIYEKLFF.